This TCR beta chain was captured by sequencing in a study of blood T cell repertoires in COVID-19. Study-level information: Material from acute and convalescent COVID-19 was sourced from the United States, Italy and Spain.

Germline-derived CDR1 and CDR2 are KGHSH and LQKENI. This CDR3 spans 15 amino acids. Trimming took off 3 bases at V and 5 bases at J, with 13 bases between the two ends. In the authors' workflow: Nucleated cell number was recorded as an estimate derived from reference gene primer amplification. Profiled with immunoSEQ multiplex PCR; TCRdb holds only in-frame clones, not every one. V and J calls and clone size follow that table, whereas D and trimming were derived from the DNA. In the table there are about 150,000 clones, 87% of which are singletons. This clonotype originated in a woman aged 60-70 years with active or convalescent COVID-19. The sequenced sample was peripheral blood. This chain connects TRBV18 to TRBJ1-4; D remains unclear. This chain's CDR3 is CASSPQGGGNEKLFF. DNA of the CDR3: TGTGCCAGCTCACCCCAAGGAGGAGGCAATGAAAAACTGTTTTTT.